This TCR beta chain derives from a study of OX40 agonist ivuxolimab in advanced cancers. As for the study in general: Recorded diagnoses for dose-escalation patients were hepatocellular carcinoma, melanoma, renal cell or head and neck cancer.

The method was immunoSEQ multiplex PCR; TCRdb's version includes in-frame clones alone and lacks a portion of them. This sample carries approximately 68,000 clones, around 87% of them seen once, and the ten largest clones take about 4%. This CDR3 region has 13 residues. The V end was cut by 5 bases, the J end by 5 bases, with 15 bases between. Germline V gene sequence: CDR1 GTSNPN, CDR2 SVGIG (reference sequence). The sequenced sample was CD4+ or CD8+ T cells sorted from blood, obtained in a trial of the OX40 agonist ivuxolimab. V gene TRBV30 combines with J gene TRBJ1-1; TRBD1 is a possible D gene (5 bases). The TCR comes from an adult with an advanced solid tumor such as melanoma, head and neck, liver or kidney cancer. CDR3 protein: CAWGAEGRTEAFF. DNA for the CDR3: TGTGCCTGGGGGGCGGAGGGAAGAACTGAAGCTTTCTTT.